Below, 18 T cell receptor beta chains from the same sample are listed, as sequenced in a study of T cells in localized non-small cell lung cancer. Libraries were prepared by immunoSEQ multiplex PCR; TCRdb keeps only in-frame clonotypes and omits some of them. The sample consists of roughly 25,000 clones, more than 85% of them appearing once. The material was peripheral blood, obtained before any cancer treatment. The source is a male donor at least 60 years old with stage I squamous cell lung carcinoma.

The chain links TRBV11-2 to TRBJ2-5; 8 bases fit TRBD2. From germline, CDR1 is SGHAT and CDR2 FQNNGV. Trimming cost V 1 base and J 7 bases; bases outside gene matches: 14. CDR3 length equals 17 residues. The CDR3 DNA is TGTGCCAGCAGCTTAGGAGCGGGAGTGAGTGGTAGAGGGACCCAGTACTTC. Translation gives CASSLGAGVSGRGTQYF.

This clone was counted once. The genes are TRBV19 and TRBJ1-2; perhaps TRBD1 as D (6 bases). Trimming took off 5 bases at V and 5 bases at J, with 21 bases between the two ends. From germline, CDR1 is LNHDA and CDR2 SQIVND (reference sequence). CDR3 length equals 16 residues. The CDR3 is CASSSSRGGPIYGYTF. Written as DNA, the CDR3 is TGTGCCAGTAGTTCCTCCCGCGGGGGGCCGATATATGGCTACACCTTC.

J is TRBJ1-2 and V is TRBV19; 9 bases are shared with TRBD1. CDR3 length equals 14 residues. In germline, CDR1 is LNHDA, CDR2 SQIVND (reference sequence). V was clipped by 5 bases and J by 4 bases; unmatched bases: 5. The CDR3 nucleotides read TGTGCCAGTAGTGCGGACAGGGGCCGCTATGGCTACACCTTC. This gives the protein CASSADRGRYGYTF.

The V gene is TRBV15, the J gene TRBJ1-1; no reliable D call. The germline V and J ends were trimmed by 0 bases and 5 bases, with 10 bases remaining between them. CDR3 length: 14 residues. The germline V gene encodes CDR1 LNHNV and CDR2 YYDKDF (reference sequence). In DNA form, the CDR3 reads TGTGCCACCAGCAGAGATCCGGGTCGGACTGAAGCTTTCTTT. The encoded protein is CATSRDPGRTEAFF.

The V call is TRBV20-1, the J call TRBJ2-5, with D maybe TRBD2 (5 bases). The CDR3 runs 11 residues. The germline gives CDR1 DFQATT, CDR2 SNEGSKA (reference sequence). Trimming removed 6 bases at V and 5 bases at J, with 10 bases between. The CDR3 nucleotides are TGCAGTGCGGTAGCGTGGGAGACCCAGTACTTC. Translation gives CSAVAWETQYF.

The chain carries TRBV25-1 and TRBJ2-3; TRBD2 might be the D (5 bases). The germline V and J ends were trimmed by 8 bases and 4 bases, with 13 bases remaining between them. The CDR3 totals 13 residues. Germline assignment: CDR1 MGHDK and CDR2 SYGVNS. The CDR3 here is CASLRAEADTQYF. CDR3 coding DNA: TGTGCCAGCCTGAGGGCGGAAGCAGATACGCAGTATTTT.

The genes are TRBV10-3 and TRBJ2-7; D not certain. The V gene's germline CDR1 is ENHRY and CDR2 SYGVKD. V gave up 10 bases and J gave up 3 bases, with 13 bases separating them. The length of the CDR3 is 12 residues. CDR3 loop: CATTDAYYEQYF. As DNA, the CDR3 is TGTGCCACCACGGACGCATACTACGAGCAGTACTTC.

The V and J genes are TRBV7-2 and TRBJ2-1; 11 bases line up with TRBD2. This CDR3 is 15 amino acids long. Losses at the gene ends were 6 bases for V and 4 bases for J; bases not matched to a gene: 5. CDR1 and CDR2 from the germline V gene are SGHTA and FQGNSA. DNA of the CDR3: TGTGCCAGCAGGTACGGACTAGCGGGTTACAATGAGCAGTTCTTC. This sequence encodes CASRYGLAGYNEQFF.

V gene TRBV14 combines with J gene TRBJ2-7, with D possibly TRBD1 on 6 matching bases. The CDR3 runs 14 residues. Trimming left V 1 base short and J 2 bases short, with 9 bases between. Germline lookup yields CDR1 SGHDN and CDR2 FVKESK. As DNA, the CDR3 is TGTGCCAGCAGCCAAGTTGCAGGGGCCTACGAGCAGTACTTC. It specifies CASSQVAGAYEQYF.

The gene calls are TRBV6-5 and TRBJ2-7; D gene uncertain. Germline CDR1 reads MNHEY; CDR2 reads SVGAGI. This CDR3 contains 13 residues. V was pared by 3 bases and J by 2 bases, with 8 bases between. CDR3: CASSYPSPYEQYF. The CDR3 DNA sequence: TGTGCCAGCAGTTATCCTAGTCCCTACGAGCAGTACTTC.

The chain couples TRBV11-2 to TRBJ2-3; no clear D. Per the germline V gene, CDR1 is SGHAT and CDR2 is FQNNGV. CDR3 size: 12 residues. Trimming pared 1 base from V and 3 bases from J, leaving 2 bases between. Here the CDR3 reads CASSLVTDTQYF. In DNA, the CDR3 is TGTGCCAGCAGCTTAGTTACAGATACGCAGTATTTT.

The gene calls are TRBV9 and TRBJ2-2, with TRBD1 matching 8 bases. From germline, CDR1 is SGDLS and CDR2 YYNGEE. J gave up 4 bases and V 3 bases, and 8 bases lay outside the gene matches. The CDR3 extends over 16 amino acids. This chain's CDR3 is CASSALTGDVTGELFF. CDR3 DNA sequence: TGTGCCAGCAGCGCCCTGACAGGGGACGTCACCGGGGAGCTGTTTTTT.

The gene calls are TRBV2 and TRBJ1-5; D perhaps matches TRBD1 (6 bases). From germline, CDR1 is SNHLY and CDR2 FYNNEI. The CDR3 is made up of 13 amino acids. Deletions cut 4 bases from V and 4 bases from J, with 8 bases between. This chain's CDR3 is CASSVTGNQPQHF. CDR3 DNA: TGTGCCAGCAGTGTTACAGGGAATCAGCCCCAGCATTTT. The variable domain in full, with the rest retrieved from reference TRBV2 and TRBJ1-5, is EPEVTQTPSHQVTQMGQEVILRCVPISNHLYFYWYRQILGQKVEFLVSFYNNEISEKSEIFDDQFSVERPDGSNFTLKIRSTKLEDSAMYFCASSVTGNQPQHFGDGTRLSIL.

CDR3 region: CASSLAGIQETQYF. CDR3 bases: TGTGCCAGTTCACTAGCGGGCATCCAAGAGACCCAGTACTTC. The chain uses TRBV6-1 and TRBJ2-5; TRBD2 agrees at 9 bases. V lost 9 bases to trimming and J lost 1 base; unmatched junction nucleotides: 6. The germline V gene encodes CDR1 MNHNS and CDR2 SASEGT. The CDR3 covers 14 residues.

In DNA form, the CDR3 reads TGTGCCAGCAGTCATTACGACAGGATGAACACTGAAGCTTTCTTT. Its translation is CASSHYDRMNTEAFF. V gene TRBV2 combines with J gene TRBJ1-1; D possibly corresponds to TRBD1 (6 bases). The V gene lost 5 bases and the J gene lost 0 bases, with 13 bases spanning the gap. Germline CDR1 reads SNHLY; CDR2 reads FYNNEI. The CDR3 totals 15 residues.

The chain employs TRBV5-5 and TRBJ2-7, with no clear D. Deletions cut 3 bases from V and 7 bases from J, with 11 bases between. Germline values: CDR1 SGHKS, CDR2 YYEKEE (reference sequence). CDR3 length equals 12 residues. The CDR3 bases are TGTGCCAGCAGCTCCACGGCCCGGGAGCAGTACTTC. Its protein is CASSSTAREQYF.

This chain connects TRBV11-2 to TRBJ2-7; 7 nucleotides agree with TRBD2. The CDR3 has 15 residues. CDR1 SGHAT and CDR2 FQNNGV come from the germline V gene. V lost 3 bases to trimming and J lost 7 bases; unmatched junction nucleotides: 12. CDR3 region: CASSFVTSAGGEQYF. The DNA of the CDR3 is TGTGCCAGCAGCTTCGTAACTAGCGCTGGGGGGGAGCAGTACTTC.

This rearrangement joins TRBV4-3 to TRBJ2-1; no definite D call. Germline V gene data show CDR1 as LGHNA and CDR2 as YSLEER. Deletions cut 3 bases from V and 0 bases from J, with 15 bases between. This CDR3 has 17 residues. The CDR3 DNA reads as TGCGCCAGCAGCCAGTCGGCTCGCGTACACTCCTACAATGAGCAGTTCTTC. Protein product: CASSQSARVHSYNEQFF.